Below, 26 T cell receptor beta chains from the same sample are listed, as sequenced in a study of blood T cell repertoires in COVID-19. Method: immunoSEQ multiplex PCR; TCRdb's copy keeps in-frame clones and lacks some. The sample shows 330,000 or so clones, about 87% of them seen only once. Sequencing was carried out using peripheral blood. The receptor set was obtained from a young man with COVID-19, enrolled during active disease.

J is TRBJ2-7 and V is TRBV28; D is uncertain. Deletions cut 5 bases from V and 6 bases from J, with 11 bases between. CDR1 MDHEN and CDR2 SYDVKM come from the germline V gene. CDR3 length equals 12 residues. The CDR3 bases are TGTGCCAGCAGTACGCCTATACTCGAGCAGTACTTC. It yields the protein CASSTPILEQYF.

This clone appeared a single time. V usage is TRBV28 and J usage is TRBJ1-5; 8 bases line up with TRBD1. Germline V gene data show CDR1 as MDHEN and CDR2 as SYDVKM. The CDR3 has 14 residues. Trimming took 2 bases from V and 6 from J; bases not matched to a gene: 3. The CDR3 here is CASSLPDRGQPQHF. The CDR3 nucleotides read TGTGCCAGCAGTTTACCCGACAGGGGTCAGCCCCAGCATTTT.

The rearrangement links TRBV19 to TRBJ2-4; the D gene is possibly TRBD1 (6 bases). Trimming removed 0 bases at V and 3 bases at J, with 12 bases between. The CDR3 totals 16 residues. Germline CDR1 LNHDA, CDR2 SQIVND (reference sequence). CDR3 nucleotides: TGTGCCAGTAGTATAGATGTGGACAGTTTCAAAAACATTCAGTACTTC. Encoded protein: CASSIDVDSFKNIQYF. The whole variable domain, filled in from reference TRBV19 and TRBJ2-4, reads DGGITQSPKYLFRKEGQNVTLSCEQNLNHDAMYWYRQDPGQGLRLIYYSQIVNDFQKGDIAEGYSVSREKKESFPLTVTSAQKNPTAFYLCASSIDVDSFKNIQYFGAGTRLSVL.

In this sample, this clone turned up once. Other DNA sequences in the same sample also yield this CDR3. The genes are TRBV6-5 and TRBJ1-1; weak D call: TRBD1 (5 bases). The germline V and J ends were trimmed by 0 bases and 3 bases, with 11 bases remaining between them. The CDR3 loop spans 15 amino acids. Per the germline V gene, CDR1 is MNHEY and CDR2 is SVGAGI. CDR3 bases: TGTGCCAGCAGTTACTCGATATCGGGGGACACTGAAGCTTTCTTT. Its translation is CASSYSISGDTEAFF.

Here the CDR3 reads CASSLTGTGFYEQYF. DNA for the CDR3: TGTGCCAGCAGCTTAACGGGGACAGGGTTCTACGAGCAGTACTTC. This chain connects TRBV7-3 to TRBJ2-7; 9 bases align to TRBD1. The germline CDR1 and CDR2 sequences are SGHTA and FQGTGA. J lost 3 bases, V lost 0 bases, and 3 bases had no gene match. The CDR3 sequence is 15 residues long.

The rearrangement uses TRBV28 and TRBJ2-7; 11 bases line up with TRBD1. V lost 4 bases to trimming and J lost 3 bases; unmatched junction nucleotides: 5. The V gene's germline CDR1 is MDHEN and CDR2 SYDVKM. The CDR3 sequence is 15 residues long. The CDR3 bases are TGTGCCAGCAGTTCCCCGGGACAGGGGGACTACGAGCAGTACTTC. Amino acid sequence: CASSSPGQGDYEQYF.

This clone was recorded a few times. The chain uses TRBV5-4 and TRBJ1-2; 8 bases line up with TRBD1. J lost 8 bases, V lost 4 bases, and 7 bases had no gene match. CDR3 length: 13 amino acids. Per germline, CDR1 SGHNT and CDR2 YYREEE (reference sequence). The CDR3 nucleotides are TGTGCCAGCAGCCAGGGGGCACATCAGGGCTACACCTTC. It encodes CASSQGAHQGYTF. Filled out from reference TRBV5-4 and TRBJ1-2, the complete variable domain reads ETGVTQSPTHLIKTRGQQVTLRCSSQSGHNTVSWYQQALGQGPQFIFQYYREEENGRGNFPPRFSGLQFPNYSSELNVNALELDDSALYLCASSQGAHQGYTFGSGTRLTVV.

V gene TRBV7-2 combines with J gene TRBJ1-5; the match to TRBD1 covers 9 bases. The CDR3 length is 15 residues. Looked up from germline, CDR1 is SGHTA and CDR2 is FQGNSA. With V trimmed by 6 bases and J by 8 bases, 11 bases remained unmatched. CDR3 nucleotide sequence: TGTGCCAGCAGTTATTCCGGGACAGGGTCAGAGCCCCAGCATTTT. This encodes CASSYSGTGSEPQHF.

J is TRBJ1-2 and V is TRBV12-5; TRBD1 matches 10 bases. This CDR3 contains 13 residues. Germline CDR1 and CDR2: LGHNT and FRNRAP. Unmatched junction bases numbered 4, after V lost 7 bases and J lost 5 bases. The CDR3 DNA sequence: TGTGCTAGTGACAAGGGACAGGGGTATGGCTACACCTTC. Translated: CASDKGQGYGYTF.

The V and J genes are TRBV18 and TRBJ2-5; D not certain. The CDR3 spans 13 residues. Germline-derived CDR1 and CDR2 are KGHSH and LQKENI. V dropped 3 bases and J dropped 4 bases, with 9 bases sitting between them. CDR3 sequence reads: CASSPTGGETQYF. The CDR3 DNA sequence: TGTGCCAGCTCACCTACGGGTGGAGAGACCCAGTACTTC.

This CDR3 is CASSFRDFGNTIYF. The CDR3, as DNA: TGTGCCAGCAGCTTCCGGGACTTTGGAAACACCATATATTTT. V usage is TRBV13 and J usage is TRBJ1-3; D possibly corresponds to TRBD1 (5 bases). Germline V lookup: CDR1 PRHDT, CDR2 FYEKMQ (reference sequence). V was trimmed by 3 bases and J by 3 bases, leaving 9 bases between them. The length of the CDR3 is 14 residues.

The V and J genes are TRBV6-5 and TRBJ1-1, with D possibly being TRBD1 (6 bases). The CDR3 has 14 amino acids. CDR1 and CDR2 from the germline V gene are MNHEY and SVGAGI. The V end lost 2 bases, the J end lost 2 bases, and 9 bases lay between the germline ends. This chain's CDR3 is CASSYPGTNTEAFF. The DNA for the CDR3 is TGTGCCAGCAGTTACCCCGGGACAAACACTGAAGCTTTCTTT.

This chain connects TRBV27 to TRBJ1-2, with 9 positions matching TRBD1. Germline-derived CDR1 and CDR2 are MNHEY and SMNVEV (reference sequence). The CDR3 is 17 amino acids. V lost 3 bases to trimming and J lost 0 bases; unmatched junction nucleotides: 8. This CDR3 reads CASSFSDRGRANYGYTF. CDR3 in DNA: TGTGCCAGCAGTTTCTCAGACAGGGGGAGAGCTAACTATGGCTACACCTTC.

V is TRBV18 and J is TRBJ1-1; D is undetermined. Germline values: CDR1 KGHSH, CDR2 LQKENI. Trimming removed 2 bases at V and 5 bases at J, with 15 bases between. This CDR3 spans 15 amino acids. CDR3 DNA sequence: TGTGCCAGCTCACCAGCGGATTACTGGTTAACTGAAGCTTTCTTT. Translating gives CASSPADYWLTEAFF.

The rearrangement uses TRBV11-2 and TRBJ2-2, with 15 bases lining up with TRBD2. The junction had 15 bases not matched to a gene; V was cut back by 6 bases and J by 7 bases. This CDR3 is built from 19 residues. Looked up from germline, CDR1 is SGHAT and CDR2 is FQNNGV. The DNA of the CDR3 is TGTGCCAGCAGTCTACGAGGAGGACTAGCGGGGGGGCTAGGCGGGGAGCTGTTTTTT. It specifies CASSLRGGLAGGLGGELFF.

This chain joins TRBV30 and TRBJ1-1, with 7 bases that match TRBD1. The CDR3 length is 16 residues. Germline assignment: CDR1 GTSNPN and CDR2 SVGIG (reference sequence). The V segment lost 2 bases and the J segment 3 bases; nucleotides outside the gene matches: 12. The CDR3 region is CAWSLITGTADTEAFF. DNA of the CDR3: TGTGCCTGGAGTTTAATAACCGGGACAGCCGACACTGAAGCTTTCTTT.

V is TRBV27 and J is TRBJ2-2; 9 bases line up with TRBD1. J was trimmed by 7 bases and V by 2 bases; bases with no gene match: 8. This CDR3 has 16 residues. Looked up from germline, CDR1 is MNHEY and CDR2 is SMNVEV (reference sequence). CDR3 sequence reads: CASSLADRGRSGELFF. The DNA for the CDR3 is TGTGCCAGCAGTTTAGCGGACAGGGGCAGGAGCGGGGAGCTGTTTTTT.

The J gene is TRBJ2-7, the V gene TRBV2; 8 nucleotides line up with TRBD1. With 1 base clipped from V and 1 base from J, the junction kept 15 bases outside the gene matches. Germline lookup yields CDR1 SNHLY and CDR2 FYNNEI. The CDR3 runs 19 residues. The CDR3 DNA is TGTGCCAGCAGTGAAGGGCTTTTACTGGACAGGGATTTTTCCTACGAGCAGTACTTC. This encodes CASSEGLLLDRDFSYEQYF.

The chain is built from TRBV30 and TRBJ2-3; D might be TRBD2 (6 bases). V was pared by 2 bases and J by 2 bases, with 11 bases between. The germline V gene has CDR1 GTSNPN and CDR2 SVGIG (reference sequence). CDR3 length equals 14 residues. The CDR3 loop reads CAWSRGMSTDTQYF. The DNA of the CDR3 is TGTGCCTGGAGTCGCGGGATGTCCACAGATACGCAGTATTTT.

V gene TRBV7-8 combines with J gene TRBJ2-1, with TRBD2 matching 9 bases. Germline assignment: CDR1 SGHVS and CDR2 FQNEAQ. The CDR3 is 13 amino acids. The trim removed 5 bases at V and 8 bases at J, leaving 4 bases unmatched. The CDR3 DNA reads as TGTGCCAGCAGCCGGCGGGGGGGCCATGAGCAGTTCTTC. This encodes CASSRRGGHEQFF.

J is TRBJ1-2 and V is TRBV9, with 9 bases aligning to TRBD1. The V segment lost 3 bases and the J segment 5 bases; nucleotides outside the gene matches: 8. Germline V lookup: CDR1 SGDLS, CDR2 YYNGEE. The CDR3 length is 15 residues. The CDR3 reads CASSAGTGSGYGYTF. CDR3 bases: TGTGCCAGCAGCGCCGGGACAGGGAGTGGGTATGGCTACACCTTC.

This clone was picked up a small number of times. This rearrangement joins TRBV6-4 to TRBJ2-3; 8 bases align to TRBD2. V was pared by 6 bases and J by 0 bases, with 5 bases of the junction left unmatched. Germline assignment: CDR1 MRHNA and CDR2 SNTAGT. The CDR3 spans 15 residues. The DNA for the CDR3 is TGTGCCAGCAGCAGCGGGAGAACCAGCACAGATACGCAGTATTTT. Residues: CASSSGRTSTDTQYF.

The chain recombines TRBV7-2 with TRBJ2-7; 8 nucleotides match TRBD1. V was pared by 5 bases and J by 6 bases, with 12 bases of the junction left unmatched. The CDR3 is 15 amino acids. The germline gives CDR1 SGHTA, CDR2 FQGNSA. CDR3 loop: CASSRVTGAMTEQYF. DNA of the CDR3: TGTGCCAGCAGCAGAGTGACAGGGGCTATGACCGAGCAGTACTTC.

The gene calls are TRBV7-9 and TRBJ1-6; 9 bases map to TRBD1. The CDR3 is 14 amino acids. Germline V gives CDR1 SEHNR, CDR2 FQNEAQ (reference sequence). Germline trimming cut 4 bases from V and 7 bases from J; bases unmatched to any gene: 2. CDR3 sequence reads: CASSWDRANSPLHF. Here the CDR3 DNA reads TGTGCCAGCAGCTGGGACAGGGCCAATTCACCCCTCCACTTT.

The CDR3 nucleotides are TGTGCCAGTAGAAAAGGGACTAGCGGTCACAATGAGCAGTTCTTC. Translated: CASRKGTSGHNEQFF. The chain joins TRBV19 to TRBJ2-1; 11 bases align to TRBD2. The CDR3 covers 15 residues. The V gene end was trimmed by 6 bases and the J gene end by 5 bases; junction bases not matched to a gene: 6. Per germline, CDR1 LNHDA and CDR2 SQIVND (reference sequence).

The gene calls are TRBV11-3 and TRBJ1-2; perhaps TRBD1 as D (5 bases). V lost 2 bases, J lost 8 bases, and 18 bases lay in between. The V gene's germline CDR1 is SGHNT and CDR2 YENEEA. The CDR3 loop spans 15 amino acids. The CDR3: CASSLTGAGNVGYTF. The CDR3 coding sequence is TGTGCCAGCAGCTTAACGGGAGCAGGGAACGTCGGCTACACCTTC.